A selection of T cell receptor beta chains follows, all from one sample in a study of T cells in Graves' hyperthyroidism and ophthalmopathy. MiXCR, run by TCRdb on the multiplex PCR reads, gives a single entry per CDR3 protein. The sample holds more than 450,000 distinct CDR3 sequences, 20% seen once. Specimen: blood. These receptors were taken from a middle-aged man with Graves' ophthalmopathy. The CDR3 runs from the conserved cysteine through the conserved F or W. The order of the fields is D gene, V gene, J gene, clone size, CDR3 DNA, CDR3 protein. A D gene is named only where the DNA matches it firmly. Some rows mark clone size as missing; the rest say once, few, many or name a class of expanded clone.

-,TRBV13,TRBJ2-5,-,TGTGCCAGCAGCCTGAAAGCTGGGGGCCAAGAGACCCAGTACTTC,CASSLKAGGQETQYF
TRBD2,TRBV5-6,TRBJ2-5,-,TGTGCCAGCAGCTTTATAGCGGGAGGCCGAGAGACCCAGTACTTC,CASSFIAGGRETQYF
TRBD1,TRBV28,TRBJ2-7,many,TGTGCCAGCAGTCTCTCCAGGGGGGAGCAGTACTTC,CASSLSRGEQYF
TRBD2,TRBV6-2/TRBV6-3,TRBJ2-1,many,TGTGCCAGCAGCTCCGATCTGGTATCGCGGGAGAAGGTCTACAATGAGCAGTTCTTC,CASSSDLVSREKVYNEQFF
TRBD1,TRBV11-2,TRBJ1-4,many,TGTGCCAGCAGCTTAAGGCCCAGGGGGCGAACTAATGAAAAACTGTTTTTT,CASSLRPRGRTNEKLFF
-,TRBV20-1,TRBJ1-4,-,TGCAGTGCTAGAGATGATAGGGGTGAAAAACTGTTTTTT,CSARDDRGEKLFF
TRBD2,TRBV7-9,TRBJ2-7,-,TGTGCCAGCAGCCCGGGGACTAGCGGGAGGGGGAACTCCTACGAGCAGTACTTC,CASSPGTSGRGNSYEQYF
-,TRBV7-9,TRBJ1-6,-,TGCGCCAGCAGCCCGTGGACACCTGTCACCCTCCACTTT,CASSPWTPVTLHF
-,TRBV20-1,TRBJ2-5,many,TGCAGTGCTAGAGACCTGGGACAACTTGAGGAGACCCAGTACTTC,CSARDLGQLEETQYF
TRBD1,TRBV20-1,TRBJ1-3,-,TGCAGTGCTAGAGATCTCAGAGTGGGACAGGGGGCGAGCGGAAACACCATATATTTT,CSARDLRVGQGASGNTIYF
TRBD1,TRBV6-2/TRBV6-3,TRBJ2-1,-,TGTGCCAGCAGTTACGACAGGGCGGGCTACAATGAGCAGTTCTTC,CASSYDRAGYNEQFF
-,TRBV7-9,TRBJ2-6,few,TGTGCCAGCAGGGCCCCTCCCGGGGCCAACGTCCTGACTTTC,CASRAPPGANVLTF
-,TRBV6-1,TRBJ1-1,-,TGTGCCAGCAGCCGCTGGACGAACACTGAAGCTTTCTTT,CASSRWTNTEAFF
-,TRBV7-3,TRBJ2-1,few,TGTGCCAGCAGCTACGGGTCCCATGAGCAGTTCTTC,CASSYGSHEQFF
-,TRBV6-1,TRBJ2-3,-,TGTGCCAGCAGTGCGAAAGATACGCAGTATTTT,CASSAKDTQYF
TRBD2,TRBV2,TRBJ2-1,many,TGTGCCAGCAGGATACTAGCGGGGAGGGCCAATGAGCAGTTCTTC,CASRILAGRANEQFF
-,TRBV6-1,TRBJ1-2,few,TGTGCCAGCAGGGAGGGGCCAGCTAACTATGGCTACACCTTC,CASREGPANYGYTF
-,TRBV28,TRBJ2-7,many,TGTGCCAGCAGTTCCCCCTCGGGGAGGAGATACGAGCAGTACTTC,CASSSPSGRRYEQYF
-,TRBV24-1,TRBJ2-7,-,TGTGCCACCAGTGATTTGTGTAGGCGGGTCTCCTACGAGCAGTACTTC,CATSDLCRRVSYEQYF
-,TRBV6-2/TRBV6-3,TRBJ1-1,-,TGTGCCAGCAGTCTCAGCAGGGACAAGGTTTATGAAGCTTTCTTT,CASSLSRDKVYEAFF
-,TRBV5-1,TRBJ2-7,once,TGCGCCAGCACCCCGGGGCCAGGGACTCCCTACGAGCAGTACTTC,CASTPGPGTPYEQYF
TRBD2,TRBV6-1,TRBJ2-3,many,TGTGCCAGCAGTGAACTAGCGGAACGCACAGATACGCAGTATTTT,CASSELAERTDTQYF
-,TRBV11-2,TRBJ2-2,many,TGTGCCAGCAGCCCCTCGGTGTCGAACACCGGGGAGCTGTTTTTT,CASSPSVSNTGELFF
-,TRBV6-1,TRBJ1-3,few,TGTGCCAGCAGTTATATGGAAGCTGGAAACACCATATATTTT,CASSYMEAGNTIYF
TRBD2,TRBV27,TRBJ2-5,few,TGTGCCAGCAGTCCAAGCGGGAGGAGGGAGACCCAGTACTTC,CASSPSGRRETQYF
TRBD2,TRBV9,TRBJ2-3,-,TGTGCCAGCAGCCCAGGGACTAGCGGGCGCGTGCTTGGAGATACGCAGTATTTT,CASSPGTSGRVLGDTQYF
TRBD1,TRBV15,TRBJ2-5,-,TGTGCCACCAGCAGAGATCTACAGGGGGAAAAGTACTTC,CATSRDLQGEKYF
-,TRBV6-1,TRBJ1-2,few,TGTGCCGGATGGGAAAAAGGAGTTGGCTACACCTTC,CAGWEKGVGYTF
TRBD1,TRBV30,TRBJ2-7,few,TGTGCCTTCTCCGGGACAGGCTACGAGCAGTACTTC,CAFSGTGYEQYF
-,TRBV30,TRBJ2-7,many,TGTGCCTTAGGGGGGCATTCCTACGAGCAGTACTTC,CALGGHSYEQYF
-,TRBV28,TRBJ1-1,many,TGTGCCAGCAGCCCAGGACGGAGGACTGAAGCTTTCTTT,CASSPGRRTEAFF
-,TRBV30,TRBJ2-7,few,TGTGCCTGGAGTTCCCTTTACGAGCAGTACTTC,CAWSSLYEQYF
TRBD1,TRBV5-1,TRBJ2-1,many,TGCGCCAGCAGCTTGGGTGGCAGGGGGCCCTACAATGAGCAGTTCTTC,CASSLGGRGPYNEQFF
-,TRBV12-3/TRBV12-4,TRBJ1-5,many,TGTGCCAGCAGTTTTCTGGGCGCAAGCAATCAGCCCCAGCATTTT,CASSFLGASNQPQHF
-,TRBV12-3/TRBV12-4,TRBJ1-1,many,TGTGCCAGCAGTTTCCCAGGGTTGACTGAAGCTTTCTTT,CASSFPGLTEAFF
-,TRBV29-1,TRBJ2-6,-,TGCAGCATCCTAGGTCGGGGTCCTGGGGCCAACGTCCTGACTTTC,CSILGRGPGANVLTF
-,TRBV4-2,TRBJ2-1,-,TGTGCCAGCAGCCAAGTCGAACTACCCAATGAGCAGTTCTTC,CASSQVELPNEQFF
-,TRBV5-1,TRBJ2-3,many,TGCGCCAGCAGCTTCGGGGGTTTAACAGATACGCAGTATTTT,CASSFGGLTDTQYF
-,TRBV2,TRBJ2-2,many,TGTGCCAGCAGTGAGCCGAGGGGGGGCGACACCGGGGAGCTGTTTTTT,CASSEPRGGDTGELFF
TRBD2,TRBV20-1,TRBJ2-7,many,TGCAGTGCTGGGGGACAACTAGCGGGAGGCCCAAGCTCCTACGAGCAGTACTTC,CSAGGQLAGGPSSYEQYF
-,TRBV15,TRBJ1-1,-,TGTGCCACCAGCAGAGATGGGGGAAACACTGAAGCTTTCTTT,CATSRDGGNTEAFF
-,TRBV5-1,TRBJ2-2,few,TGCGCCAGCAGCTGGGACCATATCGCGAACACCGGGGAGCTGTTTTTT,CASSWDHIANTGELFF
-,TRBV19,TRBJ2-2,-,TGTGCCAGTAGAAACTTGGGGCGTTTTAGTACCGGGGAGCTGTTTTTT,CASRNLGRFSTGELFF
TRBD2,TRBV7-3,TRBJ2-5,few,TGTGCCAGCAGCCCGACTAGCGGTAAGGCCCAGTACTTC,CASSPTSGKAQYF
-,TRBV6-6,TRBJ2-7,-,TGTGCCAGCAGTTACTCGACCACGGGGGAGATGAGAGAGCAGTACTTC,CASSYSTTGEMREQYF
TRBD2,TRBV9,TRBJ2-5,-,TGTGCCAGCAGCGTAGATCCAGCGGGAGAGGAGACCCAGTACTTC,CASSVDPAGEETQYF
-,TRBV6-2/TRBV6-3,TRBJ2-3,few,TGTGCCAGCAGTGAAAGGGTTCCGACCCCTAGCACAGATACGCAGTATTTT,CASSERVPTPSTDTQYF
-,TRBV3-2,TRBJ2-5,few,TGTGCCAGCAGCCAAGCCCCCCGTCGACTAGCGGAAGAGACCCAGTACTTC,CASSQAPRRLAEETQYF
TRBD2,TRBV18,TRBJ2-3,-,TGTGCCAGCTCACCCACGGGGGGACGGGAAGATACGCAGTATTTT,CASSPTGGREDTQYF
-,TRBV20-1,TRBJ2-7,many,TGCAGTGCTAGGGAACTGGGGGGGCGCGGGGTCGAGCAGTACTTC,CSARELGGRGVEQYF
TRBD1,TRBV27,TRBJ2-7,-,TGTGCCAGCAGTCCGACAGGGCTAAACCACGAGCAGTACTTC,CASSPTGLNHEQYF
-,TRBV6-1,TRBJ1-1,-,TGTGCCAGCAGCCTAACGTACGGACCAGCTGAAGCTTTCTTT,CASSLTYGPAEAFF
TRBD2,TRBV5-1,TRBJ2-2,-,TGCGCCAGCAGCTTGCAAGGGGAGGGGACCGGGGAGCTGTTTTTT,CASSLQGEGTGELFF
TRBD2,TRBV12-3/TRBV12-4,TRBJ2-1,few,TGTGCCAGCAGTCATAGCGGGGGACCTAGCTCCTACAATGAGCAGTTCTTC,CASSHSGGPSSYNEQFF
TRBD2,TRBV28,TRBJ2-3,many,TGTGCCAGCAGTTTACTAGCGGGAGGAGGTACGCAGTATTTT,CASSLLAGGGTQYF
-,TRBV20-1,TRBJ1-3,-,TGCAGTGCGCCTCCCCAGGGTGGCGGAAACACCATATATTTT,CSAPPQGGGNTIYF
TRBD1,TRBV30,TRBJ2-2,-,TGTGCCTGGAGTCCCCCCAGGGGGTACACCGGGGAGCTGTTTTTT,CAWSPPRGYTGELFF
TRBD1,TRBV20-1,TRBJ2-1,few,TGCAGTGCTAGATCGACAGGGAGCCCCTACAATGAGCAGTTCTTC,CSARSTGSPYNEQFF
-,TRBV6-1,TRBJ1-2,few,TGTGCCAGCAGTGAAGCGGGGGGGTACTATGGCTACACCTTC,CASSEAGGYYGYTF